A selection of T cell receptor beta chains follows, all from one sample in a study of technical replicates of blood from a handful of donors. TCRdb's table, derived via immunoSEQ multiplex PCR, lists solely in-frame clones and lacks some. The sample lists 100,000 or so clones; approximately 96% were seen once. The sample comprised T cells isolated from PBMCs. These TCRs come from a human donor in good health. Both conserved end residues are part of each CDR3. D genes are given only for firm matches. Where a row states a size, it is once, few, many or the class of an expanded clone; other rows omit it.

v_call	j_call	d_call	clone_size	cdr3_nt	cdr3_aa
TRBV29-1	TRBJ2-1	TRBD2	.	TGCAGCGTTGGACCGGGACTAGCGGGGGACAATGAGCAGTTCTTC	CSVGPGLAGDNEQFF
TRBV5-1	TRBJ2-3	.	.	TGCGCCAGCAGCTTGAACAGAGAAGCTAGCACAGATACGCAGTATTTT	CASSLNREASTDTQYF
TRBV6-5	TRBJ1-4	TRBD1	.	TGTGCCAGCCGGGGACAGCATAATGAAAAACTGTTTTTT	CASRGQHNEKLFF
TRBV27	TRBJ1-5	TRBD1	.	TGTGCCAGCAGCCGGGGACAGGACAATCAGCCCCAGCATTTT	CASSRGQDNQPQHF
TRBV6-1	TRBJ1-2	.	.	TGTGCCAGCAGTGAAGCCCACTGGCTAGTTTACGGGGGCTACACCTTC	CASSEAHWLVYGGYTF
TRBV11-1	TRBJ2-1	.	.	TGTGCCAGCAGCGCGGGACAGTACAATGAGCAGTTCTTC	CASSAGQYNEQFF
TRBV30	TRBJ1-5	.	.	TGTGCCTGGAGTGTATTGGCTGGTCAGCCCCAGCATTTT	CAWSVLAGQPQHF
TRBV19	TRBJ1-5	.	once	TGTGCCAGTACCCCCAGTTCCTCTCCCAATCAGCCCCAGCATTTT	CASTPSSSPNQPQHF
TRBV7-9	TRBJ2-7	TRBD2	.	TGTGCCAGCAGCTCCGGCGGGAGTCTTTACGAGCAGTACTTC	CASSSGGSLYEQYF
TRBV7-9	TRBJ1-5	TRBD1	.	TGTGCCAGCAGCCCGACAGGGACAGGAAGCAATCAGCCCCAGCATTTT	CASSPTGTGSNQPQHF
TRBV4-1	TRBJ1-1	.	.	TGCGCCAGCAGCCAAGGGGGGCTTGAAGCTTTCTTT	CASSQGGLEAFF
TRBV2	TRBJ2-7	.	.	TGTGCCAGCAGCGGATACCAGGGAAGCGAGCAGTACTTC	CASSGYQGSEQYF
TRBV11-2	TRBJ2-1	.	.	TGTGCCAGCAGCTTTCAGGGTAGGGTCAATGAGCAGTTCTTC	CASSFQGRVNEQFF
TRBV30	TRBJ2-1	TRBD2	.	TGTGCCTGTACTAGCGGGGGAGACAATGAGCAGTTCTTC	CACTSGGDNEQFF
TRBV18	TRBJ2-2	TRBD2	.	TGTGCCAGCCGAACTAGCGGGAGGGCCGGCACCGGGGAGCTGTTTTTT	CASRTSGRAGTGELFF
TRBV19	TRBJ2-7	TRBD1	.	TGTGCCAGTAGTCGAGGGGGCGGCCAACCCTACGAGCAGTACTTC	CASSRGGGQPYEQYF
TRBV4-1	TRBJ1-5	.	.	TGCGCCAGCAGCCAAATCCCGGTCGGGGAATATGGGAAAAATCAGCCCCAGCATTTT	CASSQIPVGEYGKNQPQHF
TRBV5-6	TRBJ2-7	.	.	TGTGCCAGCAGCTTGCACGCGGGGCGGAACGAGCAGTACTTC	CASSLHAGRNEQYF
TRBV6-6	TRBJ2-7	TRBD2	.	TGTGCCACCTCTAGCGGACCCTCCTACGAGCAGTACTTC	CATSSGPSYEQYF